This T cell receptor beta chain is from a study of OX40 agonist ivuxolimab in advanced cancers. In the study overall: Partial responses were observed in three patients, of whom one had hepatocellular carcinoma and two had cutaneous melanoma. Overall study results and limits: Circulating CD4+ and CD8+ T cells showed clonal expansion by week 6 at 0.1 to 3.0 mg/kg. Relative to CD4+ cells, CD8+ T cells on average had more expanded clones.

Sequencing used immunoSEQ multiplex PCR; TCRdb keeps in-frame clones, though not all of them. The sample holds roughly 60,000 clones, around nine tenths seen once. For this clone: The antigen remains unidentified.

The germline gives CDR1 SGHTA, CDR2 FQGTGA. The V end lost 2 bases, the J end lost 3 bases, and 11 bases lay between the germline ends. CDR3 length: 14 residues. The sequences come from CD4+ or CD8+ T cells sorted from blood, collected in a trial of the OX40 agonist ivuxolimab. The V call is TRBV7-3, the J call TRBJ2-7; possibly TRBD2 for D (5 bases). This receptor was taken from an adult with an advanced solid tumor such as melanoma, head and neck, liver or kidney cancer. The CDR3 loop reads CASSLVGLDYEQYF. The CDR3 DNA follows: TGTGCCAGCAGCTTAGTCGGACTTGACTACGAGCAGTACTTC.